Listed here are 19 T cell receptor beta chains from one sample, sequenced in a study of post-analysis software for immune sequencing data. Study-level points and caveats: About five TRBV segments occurring more often in patients than controls included TRBV5-6, TRBV5-1 and TRBV20-1.

Their antigens remain unidentified. Unique molecular identifiers were present in the TCR beta cDNA libraries. One entry per CDR3 protein, called by TCRdb with MiXCR from the PCR reads. The data hold a few hundred thousand distinct CDR3 sequences, with approximately 33% observed a single time. The sample comprised blood. The receptors stem from a girl under 18 with multiple sclerosis.

V usage is TRBV20-1 and J usage is TRBJ2-5; D not certain. This CDR3 is built from 10 residues. V was trimmed by 2 bases and J by 11 bases, leaving 9 bases between them. In germline, CDR1 is DFQATT, CDR2 SNEGSKA (reference sequence). CDR3 amino acids: CSARFAEQYF. CDR3 nucleotides: TGCAGTGCTAGATTTGCCGAACAGTACTTC.

This clonotype has just a few counts. The chain recombines TRBV7-2 with TRBJ2-3; 7 nucleotides align to TRBD2. Germline CDR1 is SGHTA and CDR2 is FQGNSA. V trimming: 2 bases; J trimming: 4 bases; junction bases outside the gene matches: 9. This CDR3 comprises 16 residues. The CDR3 bases are TGTGCCAGCAGCTTAATGGGCAGCGGGGACTCAGATACGCAGTATTTT. Amino acids: CASSLMGSGDSDTQYF.

The chain is built from TRBV20-1 and TRBJ2-1; D is perhaps TRBD2 (6 bases). CDR3 size: 12 residues. Germline V lookup: CDR1 DFQATT, CDR2 SNEGSKA (reference sequence). Trimming cost V 3 bases and J 8 bases, with 11 bases left between them. CDR3 protein: CSASVGEDEQFF. In DNA form, the CDR3 reads TGCAGTGCTAGCGTGGGGGAGGATGAGCAGTTCTTC.

The rearrangement links TRBV7-2 to TRBJ1-2; 7 positions agree with TRBD1. The CDR3 is made up of 14 amino acids. The germline CDR1 and CDR2 sequences are SGHTA and FQGNSA. V lost 5 bases to trimming and J lost 4 bases; unmatched junction nucleotides: 7. The CDR3 bases are TGTGCCAGCAGCGTTACAGGGGCGCCCTATGGCTACACCTTC. Translating gives CASSVTGAPYGYTF.

This clonotype has a handful of counts. The rearrangement links TRBV13 to TRBJ2-7; D is uncertain. The CDR3 sequence is 14 residues long. From germline, CDR1 is PRHDT and CDR2 FYEKMQ (reference sequence). V lost 6 bases and J lost 0, with 12 bases in between. The CDR3 DNA sequence: TGTGCCAGCAGAAAGGTGGCAAACTCCTACGAGCAGTACTTC. This gives the protein CASRKVANSYEQYF.

This clonotype was counted between two and nine times. The genes are TRBV12-3 or TRBV12-4 and TRBJ2-1; D may be TRBD2 (6 bases). The CDR3 sequence is 15 residues long. Trimming removed 5 bases at V and 8 bases at J, with 19 bases between. The CDR3 coding sequence is TGTGCCAGCAGTCTAACGGGACTCCCGGTGGATGAGCAGTTCTTC. Its translation is CASSLTGLPVDEQFF.

In this sample, this clonotype turned up a few times. CDR3 in DNA: TGTGCCAGCAGTTACTCGCCCGGGACCCCTGGGAATTCACCCCTCCACTTT. Residues: CASSYSPGTPGNSPLHF. This chain connects TRBV6-5 to TRBJ1-6, with a tentative D call TRBD1 (5 bases). The CDR3 runs to 17 residues. CDR1 is MNHEY, CDR2 SVGAGI, per germline. V was shortened by 0 bases and J by 7 bases, with 16 bases between the two germline ends.

This clonotype was found a few times. CDR3 coding DNA: TGCAGCGTTGCGGGGATAGAGCAGTACTTC. Translation gives CSVAGIEQYF. V is TRBV29-1 and J is TRBJ2-5; TRBD2 might be the D (5 bases). Per the germline V gene, CDR1 is SQVTM and CDR2 is ANQGSEA. The CDR3 length is 10 residues. The V end was cut by 4 bases, the J end by 11 bases, with 11 bases between.

This clonotype was counted only a few times. The chain carries TRBV10-1 and TRBJ1-1; D not certain. Trimming removed 6 bases from V and 4 bases from J, with 9 bases in between. The germline gives CDR1 WNHNN, CDR2 SYGVQD (reference sequence). CDR3 length: 12 amino acids. CDR3 DNA sequence: TGCGCCAGCAGCAGAGAGGGCACTGAAGCTTTCTTT. Protein sequence: CASSREGTEAFF.

This chain uses TRBV15 with TRBJ2-1; 10 nucleotides match TRBD2. V dropped 3 bases and J dropped 6; count of bases not matched to a gene: 14. Germline CDR1 is LNHNV and CDR2 is YYDKDF (reference sequence). The CDR3 is 18 residues long. For the CDR3, the DNA is TGTGCCACCAGCAGTCCACATGAGGCTAGCGGGAGACCCAATGAGCAGTTCTTC. This sequence encodes CATSSPHEASGRPNEQFF.

The CDR3 spells CSVGTGEVNTEAFF. The CDR3 DNA reads as TGCAGCGTCGGAACAGGGGAGGTGAACACTGAAGCTTTCTTT. This rearrangement joins TRBV29-1 to TRBJ1-1; 7 bases agree with TRBD1. The CDR3 is 14 amino acids. Germline V gene lookup returns CDR1 SQVTM and CDR2 ANQGSEA. With V trimmed by 6 bases and J by 0 bases, 7 bases remained unmatched.

This clonotype has only a few counts. The CDR3 nucleotides are TGTGCCAGCAGCCCCAGCGGGGGGGAATCCTACGAGCAGTACTTC. It is translated as CASSPSGGESYEQYF. This rearrangement joins TRBV4-2 to TRBJ2-7, with 10 positions matching TRBD2. Germline trimming cut 4 bases from V and 1 base from J; bases unmatched to any gene: 4. Germline lookup yields CDR1 LGHNA and CDR2 YNFKEQ. The CDR3 spans 15 residues.

The V and J genes are TRBV27 and TRBJ1-1; weak D call: TRBD1 (5 bases). Germline values: CDR1 MNHEY, CDR2 SMNVEV (reference sequence). The V end was cut by 2 bases, the J end by 5 bases, with 18 bases between. This CDR3 has 16 amino acids. The CDR3 reads CASSLISSGDGTEAFF. DNA of the CDR3: TGTGCCAGCAGTTTAATTTCATCGGGGGATGGAACTGAAGCTTTCTTT.

In its sample, this clonotype was seen a few times. The chain recombines TRBV20-1 with TRBJ1-2; tentatively, D is TRBD1 (6 bases). The germline CDR1 and CDR2 sequences are DFQATT and SNEGSKA (reference sequence). With 0 bases removed from V and 0 bases from J, the gap between germline ends came to 14 bases. This CDR3 is 16 amino acids long. CDR3 region: CSARDVDSPSNYGYTF. Written as DNA, the CDR3 is TGCAGTGCTAGAGATGTGGACAGTCCCTCTAACTATGGCTACACCTTC.

The chain joins TRBV6-5 to TRBJ1-5; the D gene is possibly TRBD1 (5 bases). Germline assignment: CDR1 MNHEY and CDR2 SVGAGI. The CDR3 loop spans 15 amino acids. Trimming pared 6 bases from V and 0 bases from J, leaving 12 bases between. CDR3 residues: CASRASGDSNQPQHF. Written as DNA, the CDR3 is TGTGCCAGCAGGGCGTCGGGGGATAGCAATCAGCCCCAGCATTTT.

The chain employs TRBV20-1 and TRBJ1-2, with no clear D. Germline V gene lookup returns CDR1 DFQATT and CDR2 SNEGSKA (reference sequence). The CDR3 has 10 residues. The germline V and J ends were trimmed by 1 base and 7 bases, with 4 bases remaining between them. CDR3 in amino acids: CSARALGYTF. CDR3 bases: TGCAGTGCTAGAGCTCTTGGCTACACCTTC.

Only one count was recorded for this clonotype. The chain uses TRBV5-1 and TRBJ2-5; 10 nucleotides line up with TRBD2. The CDR3 is 14 amino acids. After removal of 4 bases from V and 5 bases from J, the junction contained 5 bases not matched to a gene. Germline V gives CDR1 SGHRS, CDR2 YFSETQ. CDR3 residues: CASSDPLAGETQYF. Written as DNA, the CDR3 is TGCGCCAGCAGCGACCCACTAGCGGGGGAGACCCAGTACTTC. The whole variable domain, filled in from reference TRBV5-1 and TRBJ2-5, reads KAGVTQTPRYLIKTRGQQVTLSCSPISGHRSVSWYQQTPGQGLQFLFEYFSETQRNKGNFPGRFSGRQFSNSRSEMNVSTLELGDSALYLCASSDPLAGETQYFGPGTRLLVL.

The chain combines TRBV18 with TRBJ2-4; 9 bases line up with TRBD2. The DNA end is more similar to TRBJ2-7, so the J call may be wrong. The CDR3 length is 15 residues. CDR1 is KGHSH and CDR2 is LQKENI in the germline V gene. The CDR3 DNA reads TGTGCCAGCTCACTGCGCGGACTAGCGTTCGACGAGCAGTACTTC. It codes for CASSLRGLAFDEQYF.

V is TRBV5-1 and J is TRBJ1-4, with TRBD1 matching over 10 bases. The CDR3 totals 14 residues. CDR1 SGHRS and CDR2 YFSETQ come from the germline V gene. The J segment lost 10 bases and the V segment lost 7 bases, leaving 10 bases of the junction unmatched. The CDR3 spells CASGPDRGSGKLFF. The CDR3 DNA sequence: TGCGCCAGCGGCCCGGACAGGGGGTCGGGAAAACTGTTTTTT.